The clone carrying this TCR beta chain was recorded many times. Its antigen is as yet unknown. These data are taken from a study of human T cells and chemical hapten exposure. Study summary: Mainly, slight library volume differences in the pool made TCR yields vary.

Findings and limits, study-wide: DPC sensitization left the count of TCRs above 1 in 1000 unchanged.

Noted time point: healthy volunteer bleed at 2 weeks. Before extraction, the whole blood was not fractionated, and total RNA was taken from it. Attachment of unique molecular identifiers to individual cDNA molecules was performed in the library. In the authors' workflow: Counting gave a median of approximately 97,000 TCRs per sample, with values ranging from about 23,224 to 700,000. TCRdb fed the RACE reads into MiXCR, producing one record per CDR3 protein. These V and J calls derive from TCRdb rather than the authors' analysis. Of roughly 48,000 distinct CDR3 sequences in the sample, roughly 4.5% were seen once. V was pared by 3 bases and J by 8 bases, with 12 bases of the junction left unmatched. The CDR3 length is 16 residues. Germline CDR1 is SGHRS and CDR2 is YFSETQ.

The sequencing sample was made of whole blood. This rearrangement joins TRBV5-1 to TRBJ2-7, with TRBD2 matching 12 bases. The sequence was obtained from a human donor in good health. Some clones in this sample may be carry-over from other donors' samples. The CDR3 DNA follows: TGCGCCAGCAGCTCCTTGACTAGCGGGAGCCTCCGCAAGCAGTACTTC. Protein product: CASSSLTSGSLRKQYF.